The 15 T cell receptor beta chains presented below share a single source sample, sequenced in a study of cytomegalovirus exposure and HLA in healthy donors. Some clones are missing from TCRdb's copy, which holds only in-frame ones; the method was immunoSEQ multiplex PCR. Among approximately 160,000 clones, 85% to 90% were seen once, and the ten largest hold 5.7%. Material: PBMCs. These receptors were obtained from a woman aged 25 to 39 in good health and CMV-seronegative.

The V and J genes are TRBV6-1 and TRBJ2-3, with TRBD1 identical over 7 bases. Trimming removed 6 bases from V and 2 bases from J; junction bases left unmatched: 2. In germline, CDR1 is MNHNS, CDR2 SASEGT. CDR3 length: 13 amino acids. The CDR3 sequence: CASRDRNTDTQYF. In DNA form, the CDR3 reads TGTGCCAGCAGGGACAGGAACACAGATACGCAGTATTTT.

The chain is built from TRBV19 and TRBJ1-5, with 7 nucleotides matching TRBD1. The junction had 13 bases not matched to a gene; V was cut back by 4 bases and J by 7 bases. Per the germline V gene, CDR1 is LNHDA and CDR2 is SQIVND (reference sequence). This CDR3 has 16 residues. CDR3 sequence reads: CASSTKATGTKQPQHF. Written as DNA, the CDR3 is TGTGCCAGTAGTACCAAAGCGACAGGGACAAAGCAGCCCCAGCATTTT.

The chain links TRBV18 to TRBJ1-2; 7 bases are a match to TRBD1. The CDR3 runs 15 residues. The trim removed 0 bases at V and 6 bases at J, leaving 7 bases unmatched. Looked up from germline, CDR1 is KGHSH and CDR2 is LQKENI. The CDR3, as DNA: TGTGCCAGCTCACCACCGGCAGGGGGTACCGATGGCTACACCTTC. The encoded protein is CASSPPAGGTDGYTF. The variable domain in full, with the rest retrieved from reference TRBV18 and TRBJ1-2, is NAGVMQNPRHLVRRRGQEARLRCSPMKGHSHVYWYRQLPEEGLKFMVYLQKENIIDESGMPKERFSAEFPKEGPSILRIQQVVRGDSAAYFCASSPPAGGTDGYTFGSGTRLTVV.

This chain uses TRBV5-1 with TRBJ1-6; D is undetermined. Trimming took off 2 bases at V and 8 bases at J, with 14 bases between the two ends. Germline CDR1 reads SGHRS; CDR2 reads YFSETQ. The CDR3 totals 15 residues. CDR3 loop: CASSFTGSWDSPLHF. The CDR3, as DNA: TGCGCCAGCAGCTTCACTGGAAGTTGGGATTCACCCCTCCACTTT.

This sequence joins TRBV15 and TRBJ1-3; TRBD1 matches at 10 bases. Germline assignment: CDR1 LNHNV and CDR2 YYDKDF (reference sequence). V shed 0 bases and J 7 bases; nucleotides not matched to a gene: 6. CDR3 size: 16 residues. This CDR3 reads CATSRETGQGYNTIYF. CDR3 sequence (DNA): TGTGCCACCAGCAGAGAAACGGGACAGGGGTACAACACCATATATTTT.

The CDR3 region has the DNA TGTGCCAGCAGTCCGTCCGGACGGATTCCTAGCGGGCCTTCCTACGAGCAGTACTTC. This gives the protein CASSPSGRIPSGPSYEQYF. The V call is TRBV27, the J call TRBJ2-7, with TRBD2 matching over 8 bases. Germline loops: CDR1 MNHEY, CDR2 SMNVEV (reference sequence). The V gene end was trimmed by 5 bases and the J gene end by 1 base; junction bases not matched to a gene: 19. This CDR3 is built from 19 residues.

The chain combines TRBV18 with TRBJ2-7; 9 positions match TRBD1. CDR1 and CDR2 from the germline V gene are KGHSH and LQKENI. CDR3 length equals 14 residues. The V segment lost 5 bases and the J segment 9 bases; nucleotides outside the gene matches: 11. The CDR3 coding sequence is TGTGCCAGCTCAAAGGGACAGGGTTATATTGGGCAGTACTTC. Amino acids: CASSKGQGYIGQYF.

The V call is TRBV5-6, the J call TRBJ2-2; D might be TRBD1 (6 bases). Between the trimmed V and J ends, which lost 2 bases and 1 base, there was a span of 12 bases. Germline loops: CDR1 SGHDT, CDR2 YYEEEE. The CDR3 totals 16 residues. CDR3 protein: CASSFQGQMNTGELFF. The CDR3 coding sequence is TGTGCCAGCAGCTTTCAAGGACAGATGAACACCGGGGAGCTGTTTTTT.

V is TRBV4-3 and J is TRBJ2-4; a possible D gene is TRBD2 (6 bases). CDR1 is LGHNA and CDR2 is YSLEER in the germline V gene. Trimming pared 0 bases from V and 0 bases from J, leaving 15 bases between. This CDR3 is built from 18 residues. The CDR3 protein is CASSQDSGGDLAKNIQYF. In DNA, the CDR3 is TGCGCCAGCAGCCAAGATTCCGGCGGGGATTTAGCCAAAAACATTCAGTACTTC.

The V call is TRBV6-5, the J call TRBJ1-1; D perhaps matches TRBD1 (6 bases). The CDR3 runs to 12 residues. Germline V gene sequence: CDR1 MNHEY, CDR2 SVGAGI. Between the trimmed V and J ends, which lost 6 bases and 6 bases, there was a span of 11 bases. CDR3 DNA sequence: TGTGCCAGCAGCTCCGGGGGCGCTGAAGCTTTCTTT. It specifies CASSSGGAEAFF.

CDR3 in amino acids: CASSLPEGLNIQYF. The CDR3, as DNA: TGCGCCAGCAGCTTGCCCGAGGGGCTAAACATTCAGTACTTC. V is TRBV5-1 and J is TRBJ2-4; D may be TRBD1 or TRBD2 (5 bases each). The CDR3 totals 14 residues. V was pared by 1 base and J by 6 bases, with 11 bases between. From germline, CDR1 is SGHRS and CDR2 YFSETQ. The full variable domain, in which reference TRBV5-1 and TRBJ2-4 provide the parts outside the CDR3, is KAGVTQTPRYLIKTRGQQVTLSCSPISGHRSVSWYQQTPGQGLQFLFEYFSETQRNKGNFPGRFSGRQFSNSRSEMNVSTLELGDSALYLCASSLPEGLNIQYFGAGTRLSVL.

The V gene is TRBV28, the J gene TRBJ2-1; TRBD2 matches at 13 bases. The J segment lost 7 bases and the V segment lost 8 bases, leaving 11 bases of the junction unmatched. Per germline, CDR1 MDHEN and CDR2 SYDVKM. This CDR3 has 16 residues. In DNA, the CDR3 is TGTGCCAGCGCACAGGGAGGACTAGCGGGAGTTAATGAGCAGTTCTTC. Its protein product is CASAQGGLAGVNEQFF.

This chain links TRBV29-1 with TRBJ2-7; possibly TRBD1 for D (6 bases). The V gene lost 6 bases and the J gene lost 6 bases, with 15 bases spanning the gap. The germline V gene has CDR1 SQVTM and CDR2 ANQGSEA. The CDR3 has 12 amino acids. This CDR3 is CSVELTGSEQYF. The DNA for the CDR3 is TGCAGCGTCGAATTAACAGGGAGCGAGCAGTACTTC.

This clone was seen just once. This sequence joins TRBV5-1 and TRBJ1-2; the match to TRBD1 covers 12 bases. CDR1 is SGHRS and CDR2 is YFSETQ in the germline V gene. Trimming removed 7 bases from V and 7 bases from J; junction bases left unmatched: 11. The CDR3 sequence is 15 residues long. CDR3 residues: CASQEGTGGAAGYTF. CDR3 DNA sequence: TGCGCCAGCCAAGAGGGGACAGGGGGCGCAGCTGGCTACACCTTC.

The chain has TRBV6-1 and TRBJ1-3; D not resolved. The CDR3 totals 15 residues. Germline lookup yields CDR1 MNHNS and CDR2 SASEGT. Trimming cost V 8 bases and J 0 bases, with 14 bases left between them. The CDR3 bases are TGTGCCAGCGTTGGTTTGCGGGGCTCTGGAAACACCATATATTTT. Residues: CASVGLRGSGNTIYF.